This T cell receptor beta chain was recovered during a study of regulatory T cells in long-lasting Graves disease. This clonotype was found once. A much larger clone is a single base away; this may be a read error. The time point was: newly diagnosed GD, antithyroid drugs for less than 3 months. Making the TCR library involved RNA that had been extracted from PBMCs. Investigators prepared the TCR beta libraries by applying iRepertoire HTBI primers and Arm-PCR of CDR3 regions. One entry per CDR3 protein, called by TCRdb with MiXCR from the multiplex PCR reads. Found here are approximately 360,000 distinct CDR3 sequences, roughly 10% of them singletons; the top ten hold 18%. Separately, the same data were catalogued under a study of T cells in Graves' hyperthyroidism and ophthalmopathy. From that paper: Patients were aged 18 to 65, had disease duration under 2 months, and had newly diagnosed hyperthyroidism. Patients were excluded for uncontrolled infection, other autoimmune disease, pregnancy or lactation. Most thyroid clonotypes that were expanded above 0.001 also turned up in blood. In simple terms, a model built on 13 V-J features told ophthalmopathy apart from stable hyperthyroidism.

The clonotype comes from a young woman with Graves disease. Sequenced material: peripheral blood mononuclear cells (PBMCs), taken at new diagnosis, from a patient treated with antithyroid drugs.

CDR3 nucleotides: TGTGCCAGCAGTTACTCGGGCGGGGGGACATTTTCCTACAATGAGCAGTTCTTC. This sequence encodes CASSYSGGGTFSYNEQFF. The chain recombines TRBV6-4 with TRBJ2-1, with 8 bases fitting TRBD2. The CDR3 length is 18 residues. Germline CDR1 reads MRHNA; CDR2 reads SNTAGT.